The 2 T cell receptor beta chains below were found in one sample sequenced in a study of OX40 agonist ivuxolimab in advanced cancers. The repertoire was sequenced with immunoSEQ multiplex PCR; TCRdb's copy has only in-frame clones and lacks some. The sample includes over 20,000 clones, about 87% of them seen just once. This sample comprised CD4+ or CD8+ T cells sorted from blood, obtained in a trial of the OX40 agonist ivuxolimab. The receptors originated from an adult with an advanced solid tumor such as melanoma, head and neck, liver or kidney cancer.

This clone appeared a single time. This chain links TRBV29-1 with TRBJ2-2; TRBD2 is a possible D gene (6 bases). Per the germline V gene, CDR1 is SQVTM and CDR2 is ANQGSEA. The V gene lost 1 base and the J gene lost 0 bases, with 12 bases spanning the gap. The CDR3 extends over 16 amino acids. DNA of the CDR3: TGCAGCGTTGAAGGGCTAGCGAATTCGAACACCGGGGAGCTGTTTTTT. Translation: CSVEGLANSNTGELFF.

This clone was seen once. This chain joins TRBV13 and TRBJ2-1; the D gene is possibly TRBD1 (6 bases). The ends were cut back, 4 bases at V and 0 bases at J, with 19 bases in the middle. The CDR3 runs to 18 residues. The germline V gene has CDR1 PRHDT and CDR2 FYEKMQ (reference sequence). In DNA form, the CDR3 reads TGTGCCAGCAGCTCGCGCCGTAGAGGGGGAACCTCCTACAATGAGCAGTTCTTC. Translating gives CASSSRRRGGTSYNEQFF.